This T cell receptor (beta chain) was identified in a study of T cell responses to AZD1222 COVID-19 vaccine. Some clones are missing from TCRdb's copy, which holds only in-frame ones; the method was immunoSEQ multiplex PCR. Of 150,000 to 200,000 clones listed, 87% are singletons. The CDR3 is 14 amino acids. V trimming: 6 bases; J trimming: 6 bases; junction bases outside the gene matches: 6. Germline lookup yields CDR1 WNHNN and CDR2 SYGVQD (reference sequence). The sample consisted of peripheral blood, taken 28 days after the second AZD1222 dose. This TCR was sampled from an adult who received the AZD1222 COVID-19 vaccine. The chain carries TRBV10-1 and TRBJ2-2, with TRBD2 identical over 8 bases. The CDR3 sequence is CASRVLAGSGELFF. Here the CDR3 DNA reads TGCGCCAGCAGGGTTTTAGCGGGATCCGGGGAGCTGTTTTTT.